The rows below give T cell receptor beta chains drawn from one sample of a study of OX40 agonist ivuxolimab in advanced cancers. The data were produced by immunoSEQ multiplex PCR, yet TCRdb's version contains in-frame clones alone and is incomplete. This sample has about 68,000 clones, with around 85% found just once. The source was CD4+ or CD8+ T cells sorted from blood, collected in a trial of the OX40 agonist ivuxolimab. The receptors shown here come from an adult with an advanced solid tumor such as melanoma, head and neck, liver or kidney cancer. Each CDR3 is given with its conserved first and last residue. The D gene is left open where the match is weak. Clone size is not always given. Where it is, it says once, few, many or a class for expanded clones.

cdr3_nt: TGCGCCAGCAGCCCGATGACAGGGGGCGGCTATGGCTACACCTTC; cdr3_aa: CASSPMTGGGYGYTF; d_call: TRBD1; v_call: TRBV5-1; clone_size: once; j_call: TRBJ1-2
cdr3_nt: TGTGCCAGCAGCAAGGGGGCAGGGGAGACCCAGTACTTC; cdr3_aa: CASSKGAGETQYF; d_call: TRBD1; v_call: TRBV7-3; clone_size: .; j_call: TRBJ2-5
cdr3_nt: TGTGCCAGCAGTCCCAGGCGGACTAGACGCACAGATACGCAGTATTTT; cdr3_aa: CASSPRRTRRTDTQYF; d_call: TRBD2; v_call: TRBV27; clone_size: .; j_call: TRBJ2-3
cdr3_nt: TGTGCCAGCAGCCAGGGACAGGGGGCGAGCACTGAAGCTTTCTTT; cdr3_aa: CASSQGQGASTEAFF; d_call: TRBD1; v_call: TRBV4-2; clone_size: once; j_call: TRBJ1-1
cdr3_nt: TGTGCCAGCGGGACACAACCTTACAATGAGCAGTTCTTC; cdr3_aa: CASGTQPYNEQFF; d_call: .; v_call: TRBV7-3; clone_size: .; j_call: TRBJ2-1
cdr3_nt: TGCGCCAGCAGCCAAGATGTCACCAGGGAGACCCAGTACTTC; cdr3_aa: CASSQDVTRETQYF; d_call: .; v_call: TRBV4-3; clone_size: .; j_call: TRBJ2-5
cdr3_nt: TGTGCCAGCAGCTCCAGGACAGGCCCCTCTCGTGCCGAGCAGTACTTC; cdr3_aa: CASSSRTGPSRAEQYF; d_call: TRBD1; v_call: TRBV7-2; clone_size: .; j_call: TRBJ2-7
cdr3_nt: TGTGCCAGCAGCTCTGTCAGGGGAGAAGCTTTCTTT; cdr3_aa: CASSSVRGEAFF; d_call: .; v_call: TRBV11-3; clone_size: .; j_call: TRBJ1-1
cdr3_nt: TGTGCCACCCATCGAGCGGGGCGGAACACTGAAGCTTTCTTT; cdr3_aa: CATHRAGRNTEAFF; d_call: .; v_call: TRBV10-3; clone_size: .; j_call: TRBJ1-1
cdr3_nt: TGTGCCAGCATCCTGGGACTAGCCTTAGAGACCCAGTACTTC; cdr3_aa: CASILGLALETQYF; d_call: TRBD2; v_call: TRBV6-6; clone_size: .; j_call: TRBJ2-5
cdr3_nt: TGTGCCAGCAGCTTGTTCGATGAAGCTTTCTTT; cdr3_aa: CASSLFDEAFF; d_call: .; v_call: TRBV7-9; clone_size: .; j_call: TRBJ1-1